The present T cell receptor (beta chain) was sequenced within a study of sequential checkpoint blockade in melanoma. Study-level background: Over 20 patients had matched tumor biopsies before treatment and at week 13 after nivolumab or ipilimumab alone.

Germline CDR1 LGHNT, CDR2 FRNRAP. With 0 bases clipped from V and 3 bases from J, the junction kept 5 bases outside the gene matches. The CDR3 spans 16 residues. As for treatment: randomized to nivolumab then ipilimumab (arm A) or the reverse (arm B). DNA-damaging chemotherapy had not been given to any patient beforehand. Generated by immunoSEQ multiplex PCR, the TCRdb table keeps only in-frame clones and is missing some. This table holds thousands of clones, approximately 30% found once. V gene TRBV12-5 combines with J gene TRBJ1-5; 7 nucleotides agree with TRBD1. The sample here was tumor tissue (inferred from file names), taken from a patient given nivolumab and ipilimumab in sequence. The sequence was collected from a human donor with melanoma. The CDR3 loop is CASGLVTGVLNQPQHF. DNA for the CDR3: TGTGCTAGTGGTTTGGTAACAGGGGTCCTCAATCAGCCCCAGCATTTT.